Presented here are 32 T cell receptor beta chains from one specimen sequenced in a study of cytomegalovirus exposure and HLA in healthy donors. 60 Vbeta and 13 Jbeta primers were used in PCR. Generated by immunoSEQ multiplex PCR, the TCRdb table keeps only in-frame clones and is missing some. In the table there are more than 150,000 clones, 75% to 80% of which are singletons. Sequencing input: PBMCs. The receptor source for this set is a man in his fifties or sixties in good health and CMV-seropositive.

The chain carries TRBV6-5 and TRBJ1-2; 8 bases fit TRBD1. The CDR3 is 15 residues long. With 2 bases clipped from V and 6 bases from J, the junction kept 8 bases outside the gene matches. Germline CDR1 reads MNHEY; CDR2 reads SVGAGI. The CDR3 DNA reads TGTGCCAGCAGTTACGGGTTCGGGACAGGTGATGGCTACACCTTC. The encoded protein is CASSYGFGTGDGYTF.

V and J are TRBV15 and TRBJ2-2, with D perhaps matching TRBD1 (6 bases). Germline CDR1 and CDR2: LNHNV and YYDKDF (reference sequence). The CDR3 contains 15 residues. Trimming shortened V by 6 bases and J by 6 bases, and 17 bases separated the two germline ends. DNA of the CDR3: TGTGCCACCAGTAGAACAGGGCTGGGGGCCGGGGAGCTGTTTTTT. Amino acids: CATSRTGLGAGELFF.

The chain joins TRBV7-8 to TRBJ1-5; possibly TRBD1 for D (5 bases). CDR1 is SGHVS, CDR2 FQNEAQ, per germline. V was clipped by 0 bases and J by 7 bases, with 10 bases between them. The CDR3 has 14 amino acids. CDR3 coding DNA: TGTGCCAGCAGCTTAGCTACAGGCCAACAGCCCCAGCATTTT. Amino acids: CASSLATGQQPQHF.

The chain links TRBV28 to TRBJ1-6, with TRBD1 as a possible D gene (6 bases). Trimming shortened V by 7 bases and J by 2 bases, and 12 bases separated the two germline ends. Germline V gene sequence: CDR1 MDHEN, CDR2 SYDVKM. The CDR3 sequence is 15 residues long. The CDR3 DNA sequence: TGTGCCAGCACCCCAGGGGTCCCCTATAATTCACCCCTCCACTTT. The encoded protein is CASTPGVPYNSPLHF.

This chain connects TRBV19 to TRBJ2-3; D is undetermined. Trimming took off 7 bases at V and 10 bases at J, with 21 bases between the two ends. Germline CDR1 LNHDA, CDR2 SQIVND (reference sequence). The CDR3 is 14 residues long. The CDR3 loop is CASMPSVSSAAQYF. The CDR3 region has the DNA TGTGCCAGTATGCCATCGGTAAGCTCGGCGGCGCAGTATTTT.

The gene calls are TRBV4-1 and TRBJ1-2, with 8 bases identical to TRBD1. The CDR3 runs 16 residues. The V segment lost 8 bases and the J segment 3 bases; nucleotides outside the gene matches: 14. The germline gives CDR1 MGHRA, CDR2 YSYEKL. The CDR3, as DNA: TGCGCCAGCGGACCGAGAACAGGGGGGACTGACTATGGCTACACCTTC. As protein: CASGPRTGGTDYGYTF.

This rearrangement joins TRBV2 to TRBJ1-4; D is possibly TRBD1 (6 bases). V was pared by 9 bases and J by 12 bases, with 20 bases between. The CDR3 has 13 amino acids. The germline V gene encodes CDR1 SNHLY and CDR2 FYNNEI. DNA of the CDR3: TGTGCCAGTTCGACAGGATTTATTCAGGAACTGTTTTTT. Translating it yields CASSTGFIQELFF.

The chain has TRBV28 and TRBJ2-2; D perhaps matches TRBD1 (6 bases). The V end lost 6 bases, the J end lost 4 bases, and 15 bases lay between the germline ends. The length of the CDR3 is 15 residues. Germline assignment: CDR1 MDHEN and CDR2 SYDVKM. The CDR3: CASRAPDRFTGELFF. CDR3 DNA: TGTGCCAGCAGGGCCCCTGACAGGTTCACCGGGGAGCTGTTTTTT.

The gene calls are TRBV10-3 and TRBJ1-2; the D is unclear. This CDR3 region has 19 residues. CDR1 and CDR2 (germline): ENHRY, SYGVKD. Trimming shortened V by 0 bases and J by 1 base, and 21 bases separated the two germline ends. In nucleotides, the CDR3 is TGTGCCATCAGTGAGTCCGCGGTACGCTACCTCGGGATTAACTATGGCTACACCTTC. Translated, it gives CAISESAVRYLGINYGYTF.

The chain combines TRBV19 with TRBJ1-6; no firm D call. Looked up from germline, CDR1 is LNHDA and CDR2 is SQIVND (reference sequence). Trimming cost V 4 bases and J 9 bases, with 13 bases left between them. The CDR3 consists of 14 residues. Here the CDR3 DNA reads TGTGCCAGTAGTAGTGCGGTAGGCTCTTCACCCCTCCACTTT. Encoded protein: CASSSAVGSSPLHF. The whole variable domain, remainder taken from reference TRBV19 and TRBJ1-6, is DGGITQSPKYLFRKEGQNVTLSCEQNLNHDAMYWYRQDPGQGLRLIYYSQIVNDFQKGDIAEGYSVSREKKESFPLTVTSAQKNPTAFYLCASSSAVGSSPLHFGNGTRLTVT.

V and J are TRBV7-9 and TRBJ1-3; no clear D gene. The ends were cut back, 6 bases at V and 16 bases at J, with 22 bases in the middle. The CDR3 contains 13 residues. The germline V gene has CDR1 SEHNR and CDR2 FQNEAQ (reference sequence). The CDR3 DNA sequence: TGTGCCAGCAGTCGCCTGCTGAGTAGAGCCCGGTATTTT. Its protein is CASSRLLSRARYF. The full variable domain, in which reference TRBV7-9 and TRBJ1-3 provide the parts outside the CDR3, is DTGVSQNPRHKITKRGQNVTFRCDPISEHNRLYWYRQTLGQGPEFLTYFQNEAQLEKSRLLSDRFSAERPKGSFSTLEIQRTEQGDSAMYLCASSRLLSRARYFGEGSWLTVV.

This clone was detected only once. V gene TRBV5-8 combines with J gene TRBJ2-7, with D uncertain. The length of the CDR3 is 13 residues. V dropped 6 bases and J dropped 2 bases, with 12 bases sitting between them. Germline V gene sequence: CDR1 SGHTS, CDR2 YDEGEE. The CDR3 is CASKAIVAYEQYF. Written as DNA, the CDR3 is TGTGCCAGCAAAGCTATTGTAGCCTACGAGCAGTACTTC.

The J gene is TRBJ1-3, the V gene TRBV9; D unresolved. Germline CDR1 SGDLS, CDR2 YYNGEE. Trimming stripped 3 bases from V and 0 bases from J, with 13 bases between. The CDR3 sequence is 16 residues long. The CDR3 region is CASSGGESRSGNTIYF. As DNA, the CDR3 is TGTGCCAGCAGCGGGGGAGAGTCCCGCTCTGGAAACACCATATATTTT.

CDR3 nucleotide sequence: TGCGCCAGCATAAGAGAGGACAGCTCAAACGAGGCTTTCTTT. It codes for CASIREDSSNEAFF. The chain employs TRBV5-1 and TRBJ1-1, with a weak D call TRBD1 (6 bases). The CDR3 runs 14 residues. Looked up from germline, CDR1 is SGHRS and CDR2 is YFSETQ. The ends were cut back, 6 bases at V and 11 bases at J, with 23 bases in the middle.

This clone was counted a single time. The chain carries TRBV28 and TRBJ2-3; 7 nucleotides match TRBD1. Germline lookup yields CDR1 MDHEN and CDR2 SYDVKM. J was trimmed by 2 bases and V by 5 bases; bases with no gene match: 10. The CDR3 runs to 16 residues. The CDR3 loop reads CASSPTGAQTTDTQYF. The CDR3 DNA sequence: TGTGCCAGCAGTCCCACAGGGGCCCAAACCACAGATACGCAGTATTTT.

The chain employs TRBV25-1 and TRBJ2-1, with a tentative D call TRBD2 (6 bases). Germline lookup yields CDR1 MGHDK and CDR2 SYGVNS. The CDR3 covers 13 residues. The germline V and J ends were trimmed by 2 bases and 7 bases, with 9 bases remaining between them. The CDR3, as DNA: TGTGCCAGCAGTGAAGCGCGGGAAAATGAGCAGTTCTTC. It is translated as CASSEARENEQFF.

This clone appeared once. The gene calls are TRBV5-1 and TRBJ1-1, with 12 positions matching TRBD1. CDR1 SGHRS and CDR2 YFSETQ come from the germline V gene. Germline trimming cut 1 base from V and 2 bases from J; bases unmatched to any gene: 3. This CDR3 comprises 16 residues. In nucleotides, the CDR3 is TGCGCCAGCAGCTTGCGGGACAGGGGGCGAAACACTGAAGCTTTCTTT. Protein product: CASSLRDRGRNTEAFF.

V is TRBV2 and J is TRBJ2-3, with 7 bases aligning to TRBD1. CDR3 length equals 14 residues. J gave up 2 bases and V 6 bases, and 5 bases lay outside the gene matches. Germline V gene data show CDR1 as SNHLY and CDR2 as FYNNEI. Written as DNA, the CDR3 is TGTGCCAGCAGCAGGGACAGAAACACAGATACGCAGTATTTT. Its translation: CASSRDRNTDTQYF.

This clone was picked up a small number of times. The chain couples TRBV29-1 to TRBJ2-5, with 8 positions matching TRBD2. Per germline, CDR1 SQVTM and CDR2 ANQGSEA. This CDR3 is 15 amino acids long. The J segment lost 1 base and the V segment lost 6 bases, leaving 10 bases of the junction unmatched. Here the CDR3 DNA reads TGCAGCGTCCCCGGACGGGGGGGATCCCAAGAGACCCAGTACTTC. Protein: CSVPGRGGSQETQYF.

V gene TRBV5-1 combines with J gene TRBJ2-3; D is ambiguous. V lost 4 bases and J 2 bases, leaving 11 bases between the germline ends. Germline V gene sequence: CDR1 SGHRS, CDR2 YFSETQ. This CDR3 has 14 residues. The CDR3 loop is CASSLALFTDTQYF. DNA of the CDR3: TGCGCCAGCAGCCTGGCCCTATTCACAGATACGCAGTATTTT.

In its sample, this clone was seen once. The V and J genes are TRBV9 and TRBJ1-1, with TRBD1 matching 7 bases. Germline CDR1 SGDLS, CDR2 YYNGEE. The V and J ends lost 4 bases and 3 bases, in that order; junction bases with no gene match: 9. This CDR3 has 15 amino acids. CDR3 loop: CASSPRQGGDTEAFF. In DNA form, the CDR3 reads TGTGCCAGCAGCCCACGACAGGGTGGTGACACTGAAGCTTTCTTT.

The chain recombines TRBV6-5 with TRBJ2-1; 7 bases are shared with TRBD1. CDR3 length equals 12 residues. Germline V CDR1 and CDR2: MNHEY, SVGAGI. The trim removed 6 bases at V and 12 bases at J, leaving 8 bases unmatched. The CDR3 loop is CASRVNRGVQFF. The CDR3 region has the DNA TGTGCCAGCAGGGTGAACAGGGGAGTGCAGTTCTTC.

The chain links TRBV28 to TRBJ2-5; 8 bases match TRBD2. The CDR3 contains 14 residues. Germline CDR1 MDHEN, CDR2 SYDVKM. V was pared by 7 bases and J by 0 bases, with 4 bases of the junction left unmatched. The CDR3 nucleotides read TGTGCCAGCATCGCGGGGGGCGACCAAGAGACCCAGTACTTC. Its translation: CASIAGGDQETQYF.

The rearrangement uses TRBV2 and TRBJ2-1; 12 nucleotides line up with TRBD2. CDR1 and CDR2 (germline): SNHLY, FYNNEI. The CDR3 is 15 residues long. Losses at the gene ends were 6 bases for V and 7 bases for J; bases not matched to a gene: 7. CDR3 protein: CASRTTSGGQNEQFF. As DNA, the CDR3 is TGTGCCAGCAGGACTACTAGCGGGGGGCAAAATGAGCAGTTCTTC.

Points on this clone: The same CDR3 is also encoded by other DNA sequences in this sample. The rearrangement joins TRBV19 to TRBJ1-1; D is possibly TRBD1 (5 bases). The CDR3 has 14 amino acids. Germline V CDR1 and CDR2: LNHDA, SQIVND (reference sequence). Trimming took off 1 base at V and 1 base at J, with 7 bases between the two ends. CDR3 nucleotides: TGTGCCAGTAGTATAGGGGGGGGGAACACTGAAGCTTTCTTT. Protein product: CASSIGGGNTEAFF.

The CDR3 coding sequence is TGTGCCAGCACACATGGGACACGAGCGAACACCGGGGAGCTGTTTTTT. This codes for CASTHGTRANTGELFF. The V gene is TRBV5-4, the J gene TRBJ2-2, with D possibly being TRBD1 (6 bases). V lost 6 bases and J 0 bases, leaving 15 bases between the germline ends. The germline V gene has CDR1 SGHNT and CDR2 YYREEE (reference sequence). CDR3 length: 16 amino acids.

The chain recombines TRBV5-1 with TRBJ2-2, with TRBD2 as a possible D gene (5 bases). CDR3 length: 15 residues. The germline CDR1 and CDR2 sequences are SGHRS and YFSETQ. The V gene lost 7 bases and the J gene lost 5 bases, with 18 bases spanning the gap. The CDR3 loop is CASDPLGLGTGELFF. CDR3 nucleotides: TGCGCCAGCGACCCCCTAGGACTGGGAACCGGGGAGCTGTTTTTT.

The rearrangement links TRBV6-1 to TRBJ1-2; unclear D gene. V lost 5 bases and J lost 1, with 8 bases in between. CDR1 is MNHNS, CDR2 SASEGT, per germline. The CDR3 runs 13 residues. The CDR3 DNA reads TGTGCCAGCAGTACGGTTGGTAACTATGGCTACACCTTC. Translated: CASSTVGNYGYTF.

This rearrangement joins TRBV28 to TRBJ1-1; no clear D gene. The V gene lost 4 bases and the J gene lost 3 bases, with 15 bases spanning the gap. The CDR3 is 15 amino acids. Per germline, CDR1 MDHEN and CDR2 SYDVKM. In DNA form, the CDR3 reads TGTGCCAGCAGTTCCCCCGCATACCGGGACACTGAAGCTTTCTTT. It encodes CASSSPAYRDTEAFF.

The genes are TRBV4-1 and TRBJ1-2; D gene uncertain. Between the trimmed V and J ends, which lost 0 bases and 8 bases, there was a span of 7 bases. CDR1 is MGHRA, CDR2 YSYEKL, per germline. The CDR3 extends over 12 amino acids. The CDR3 bases are TGCGCCAGCAGCCAAGACCCGGGAGGCTACACCTTC. It translates to CASSQDPGGYTF.

This clone occurred once. The chain combines TRBV10-1 with TRBJ2-2; TRBD1 agrees at 7 bases. This CDR3 is built from 15 residues. V was clipped by 4 bases and J by 3 bases; unmatched bases: 5. CDR1 is WNHNN, CDR2 SYGVQD, per germline (reference sequence). In DNA, the CDR3 is TGCGCCAGCAGTGTAGGGGGCACCCACACCGGGGAGCTGTTTTTT. Translated, it gives CASSVGGTHTGELFF.

The count of this clone is one. This chain uses TRBV19 with TRBJ1-1, with 8 bases that match TRBD1. The CDR3 sequence is 14 residues long. Trimming took 6 bases from V and 7 from J; bases not matched to a gene: 10. Looked up from germline, CDR1 is LNHDA and CDR2 is SQIVND (reference sequence). The CDR3 loop is CASSQGQGGGEAFF. The CDR3 region has the DNA TGTGCCAGTAGCCAAGGACAGGGAGGAGGTGAAGCTTTCTTT.